Reported below is one TCR beta chain. V shed 7 bases, J shed 6 bases, and the junction held 7 bases outside the gene matches. The length of the CDR3 is 15 residues. Germline CDR1 SGHAT, CDR2 FQNNGV. The sample is drawn from a study of blood T cell repertoires in COVID-19. Study overall: Donors in the United States, Italy and Spain gave samples during acute or convalescent COVID-19. From T cells, B-cell-depleted T cells, or PBMCs came the material, which was cDNA or gDNA.

Original data processing: Counts of nucleated cells, estimated from reference gene primer amplification, were obtained. Repertoires were generated with immunoSEQ multiplex PCR, while TCRdb's copy carries only in-frame clones and drops some. V, J and clone size are those of that table, while D and trimming were read from the DNA. The table has just over 150,000 clones, almost 85% seen once. The specimen sequenced was peripheral blood. The chain combines TRBV11-2 with TRBJ2-1; 12 bases are a match to TRBD1. The receptor was derived from a woman at least 80 years old with acute or convalescent COVID-19. CDR3: CASTSGTGGLNEQFF. The CDR3 region has the DNA TGTGCCAGCACCTCCGGGACAGGGGGCCTCAATGAGCAGTTCTTC.